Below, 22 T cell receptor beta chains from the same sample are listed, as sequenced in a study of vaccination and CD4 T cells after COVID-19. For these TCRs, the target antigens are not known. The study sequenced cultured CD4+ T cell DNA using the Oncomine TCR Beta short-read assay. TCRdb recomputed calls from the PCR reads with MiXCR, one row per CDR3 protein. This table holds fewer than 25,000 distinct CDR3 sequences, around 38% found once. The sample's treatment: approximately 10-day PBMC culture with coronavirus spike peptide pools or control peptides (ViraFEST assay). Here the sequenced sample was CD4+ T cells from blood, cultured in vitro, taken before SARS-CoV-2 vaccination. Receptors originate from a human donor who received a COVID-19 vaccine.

CDR3 nucleotide sequence: TGCAGTGCCCCCGGGACTCGAACCTACGAGCAGTACTTC. It translates to CSAPGTRTYEQYF. V and J are TRBV20-1 and TRBJ2-7, with D possibly TRBD2 on 6 matching bases. Trimming cost V 6 bases and J 2 bases, with 14 bases left between them. The germline V gene has CDR1 DFQATT and CDR2 SNEGSKA (reference sequence). This CDR3 comprises 13 residues.

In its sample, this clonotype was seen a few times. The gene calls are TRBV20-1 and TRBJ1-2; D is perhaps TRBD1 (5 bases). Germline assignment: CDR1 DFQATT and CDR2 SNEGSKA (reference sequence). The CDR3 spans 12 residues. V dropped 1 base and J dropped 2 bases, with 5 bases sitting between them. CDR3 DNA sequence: TGCAGTGCTAGAGCAGGGAACTATGGCTACACCTTC. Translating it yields CSARAGNYGYTF.

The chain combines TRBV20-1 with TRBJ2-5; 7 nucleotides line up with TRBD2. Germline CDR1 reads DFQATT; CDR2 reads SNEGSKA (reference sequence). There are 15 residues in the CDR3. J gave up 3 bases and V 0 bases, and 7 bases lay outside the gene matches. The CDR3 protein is CSARESAGTEETQYF. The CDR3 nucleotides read TGCAGTGCTAGAGAATCAGCGGGGACTGAAGAGACCCAGTACTTC.

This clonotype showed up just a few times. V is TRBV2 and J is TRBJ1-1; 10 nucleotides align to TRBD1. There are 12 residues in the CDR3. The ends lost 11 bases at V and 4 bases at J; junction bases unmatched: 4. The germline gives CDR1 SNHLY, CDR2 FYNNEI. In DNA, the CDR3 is TGTGCCGGACAGGGGGTAGGCACTGAAGCTTTCTTT. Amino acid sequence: CAGQGVGTEAFF.

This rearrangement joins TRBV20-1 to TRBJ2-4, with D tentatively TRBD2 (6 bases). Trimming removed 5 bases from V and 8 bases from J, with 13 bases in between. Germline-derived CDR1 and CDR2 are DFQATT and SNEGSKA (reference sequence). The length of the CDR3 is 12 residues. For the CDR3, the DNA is TGCAGTGCTGGAGGGGCCGCGGACATTCAGTACTTC. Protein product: CSAGGAADIQYF.

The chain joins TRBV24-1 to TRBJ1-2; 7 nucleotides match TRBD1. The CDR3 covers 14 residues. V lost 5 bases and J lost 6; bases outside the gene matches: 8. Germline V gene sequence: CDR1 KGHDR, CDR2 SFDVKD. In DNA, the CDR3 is TGTGCCACCAGTGCCTTCGACAGGGAAGATGGCTACACCTTC. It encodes CATSAFDREDGYTF.

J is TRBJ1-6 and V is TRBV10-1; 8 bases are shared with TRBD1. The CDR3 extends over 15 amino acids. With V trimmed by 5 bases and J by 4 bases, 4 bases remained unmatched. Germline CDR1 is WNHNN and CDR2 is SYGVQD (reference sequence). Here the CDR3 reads CASSLDRDYNSPLHF. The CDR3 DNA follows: TGCGCCAGCAGTTTGGACAGGGATTATAATTCACCCCTCCACTTT.

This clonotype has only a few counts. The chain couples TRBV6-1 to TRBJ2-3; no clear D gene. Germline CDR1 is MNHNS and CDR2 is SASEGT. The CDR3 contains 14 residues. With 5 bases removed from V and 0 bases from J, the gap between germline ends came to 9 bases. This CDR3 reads CASSTTPSTDTQYF. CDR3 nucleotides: TGTGCCAGCAGTACAACGCCTAGCACAGATACGCAGTATTTT.

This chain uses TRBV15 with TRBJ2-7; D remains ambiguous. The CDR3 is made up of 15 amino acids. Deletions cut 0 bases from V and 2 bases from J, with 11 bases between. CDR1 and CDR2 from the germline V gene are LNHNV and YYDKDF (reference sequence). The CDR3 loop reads CATSRDPRRPYEQYF. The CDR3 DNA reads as TGTGCCACCAGCAGAGATCCCAGGCGACCCTACGAGCAGTACTTC.

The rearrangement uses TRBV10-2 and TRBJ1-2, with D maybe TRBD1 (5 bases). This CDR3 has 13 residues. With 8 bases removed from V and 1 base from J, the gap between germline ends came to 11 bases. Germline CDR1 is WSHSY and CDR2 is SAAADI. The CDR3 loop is CASWTGVNYGYTF. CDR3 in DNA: TGCGCCAGCTGGACGGGGGTTAACTATGGCTACACCTTC.

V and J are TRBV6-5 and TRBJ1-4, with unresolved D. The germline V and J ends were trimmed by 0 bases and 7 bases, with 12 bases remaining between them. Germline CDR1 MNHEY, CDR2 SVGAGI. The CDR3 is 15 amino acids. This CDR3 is CASSYSRGRSEKLFF. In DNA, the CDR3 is TGTGCCAGCAGTTACTCGAGAGGGAGGAGTGAAAAACTGTTTTTT.

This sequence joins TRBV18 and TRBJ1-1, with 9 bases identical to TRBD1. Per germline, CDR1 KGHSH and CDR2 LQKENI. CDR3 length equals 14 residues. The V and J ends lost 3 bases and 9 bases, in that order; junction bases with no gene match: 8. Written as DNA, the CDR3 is TGTGCCAGCTCACCTCCTACAGGGGGCGGACAAGCTTTCTTT. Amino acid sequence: CASSPPTGGGQAFF.

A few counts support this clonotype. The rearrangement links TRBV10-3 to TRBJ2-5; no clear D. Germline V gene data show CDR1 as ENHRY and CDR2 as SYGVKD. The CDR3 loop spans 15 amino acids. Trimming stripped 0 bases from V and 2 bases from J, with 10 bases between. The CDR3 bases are TGTGCCATCAGTGAGTCCCGGTCAGGTCAAGAGACCCAGTACTTC. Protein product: CAISESRSGQETQYF.

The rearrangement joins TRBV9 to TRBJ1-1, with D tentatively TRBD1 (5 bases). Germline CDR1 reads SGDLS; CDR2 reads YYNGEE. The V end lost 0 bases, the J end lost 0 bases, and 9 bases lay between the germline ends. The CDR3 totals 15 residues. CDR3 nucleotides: TGTGCCAGCAGCGTAGAAGGGGACCTGAACACTGAAGCTTTCTTT. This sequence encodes CASSVEGDLNTEAFF.

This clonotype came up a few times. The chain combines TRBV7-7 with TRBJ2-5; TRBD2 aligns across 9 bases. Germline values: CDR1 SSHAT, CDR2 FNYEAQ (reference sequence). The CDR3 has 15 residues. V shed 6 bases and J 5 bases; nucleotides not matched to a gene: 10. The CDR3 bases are TGTGCCAGCAGTTCCCACCATAGCGGGGGTGAGACCCAGTACTTC. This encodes CASSSHHSGGETQYF. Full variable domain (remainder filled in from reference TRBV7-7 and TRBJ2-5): GAGVSQSPRYKVTKRGQDVTLRCDPISSHATLYWYQQALGQGPEFLTYFNYEAQPDKSGLPSDRFSAERPEGSISTLTIQRTEQRDSAMYRCASSSHHSGGETQYFGPGTRLLVL.

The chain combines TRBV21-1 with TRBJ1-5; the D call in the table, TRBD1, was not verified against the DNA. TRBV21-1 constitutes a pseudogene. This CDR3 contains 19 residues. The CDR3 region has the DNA TGTGCCAGCAGCAAAGTCCTTGGCCAACAGGGGTTGGGCAATCAGCCCCAGCATTTT. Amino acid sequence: CASSKVLGQQGLGNQPQHF.

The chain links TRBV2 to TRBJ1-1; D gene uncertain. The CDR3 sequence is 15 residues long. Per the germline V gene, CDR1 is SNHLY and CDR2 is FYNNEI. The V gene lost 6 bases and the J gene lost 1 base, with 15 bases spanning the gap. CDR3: CASRDPDGSNTEAFF. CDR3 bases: TGTGCCAGCAGGGACCCTGACGGATCGAACACTGAAGCTTTCTTT.

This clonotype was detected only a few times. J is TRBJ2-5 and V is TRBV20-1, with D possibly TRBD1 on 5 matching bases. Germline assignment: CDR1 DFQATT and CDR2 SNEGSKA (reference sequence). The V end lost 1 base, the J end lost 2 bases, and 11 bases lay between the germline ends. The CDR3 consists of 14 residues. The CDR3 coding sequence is TGCAGTGCTAGAGCGGACACGAATCAAGAGACCCAGTACTTC. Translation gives CSARADTNQETQYF.

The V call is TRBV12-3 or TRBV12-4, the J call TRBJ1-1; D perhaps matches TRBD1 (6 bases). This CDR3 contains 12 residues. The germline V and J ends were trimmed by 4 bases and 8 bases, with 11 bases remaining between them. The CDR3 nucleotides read TGTGCCAGCAGTTCCCTCACAGGGGAAGCTTTCTTT. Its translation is CASSSLTGEAFF.

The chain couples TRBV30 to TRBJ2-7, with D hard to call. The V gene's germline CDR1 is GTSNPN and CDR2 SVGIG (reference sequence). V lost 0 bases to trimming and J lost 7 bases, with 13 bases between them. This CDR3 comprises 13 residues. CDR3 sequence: CAWSVRLREEQYF. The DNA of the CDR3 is TGTGCCTGGAGTGTTAGGCTCCGTGAGGAGCAGTACTTC.

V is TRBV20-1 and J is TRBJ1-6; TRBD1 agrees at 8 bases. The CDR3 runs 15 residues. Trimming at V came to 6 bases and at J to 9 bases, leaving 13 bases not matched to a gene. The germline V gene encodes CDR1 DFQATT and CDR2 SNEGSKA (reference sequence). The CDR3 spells CSAAFSRGRGSPLHF. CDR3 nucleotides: TGCAGTGCCGCCTTCTCCAGGGGGCGAGGTTCACCCCTCCACTTT.

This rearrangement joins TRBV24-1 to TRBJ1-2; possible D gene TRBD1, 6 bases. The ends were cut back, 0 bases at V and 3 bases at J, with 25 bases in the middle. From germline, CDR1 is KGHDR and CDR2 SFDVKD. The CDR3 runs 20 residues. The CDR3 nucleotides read TGTGCCACCAGTGATTTGGCGGGGGCAGGGCCCAGTGGGGTTTACTATGGCTACACCTTC. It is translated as CATSDLAGAGPSGVYYGYTF.